The 32 T cell receptor beta chains below were found in one sample sequenced in a study of neurological immune-mediated disorders. TCRdb redid the calling of the 5' RACE reads with MiXCR, one entry per CDR3 protein. This table holds about 76,000 distinct CDR3 sequences, over 15% found once. The sample consisted of PBMCs. These receptors were obtained from a woman between 40 and 50 years old in good health.

This clonotype has a count of ten or more. The chain joins TRBV11-2 to TRBJ2-7; tentative D call: TRBD1 (5 bases). V lost 3 bases and J 1 base, leaving 16 bases between the germline ends. The CDR3 spans 16 residues. CDR1 is SGHAT, CDR2 FQNNGV, per germline. For the CDR3, the DNA is TGTGCCAGCAGCTTTTCCCCGAGAGACAGATCCTACGAGCAGTACTTC. It encodes CASSFSPRDRSYEQYF.

The rearrangement links TRBV20-1 to TRBJ1-1; D uncertain. The germline CDR1 and CDR2 sequences are DFQATT and SNEGSKA (reference sequence). This CDR3 spans 9 amino acids. V was pared by 6 bases and J by 11 bases, with 10 bases between. The CDR3 loop is CSAAVWAFF. DNA for the CDR3: TGCAGTGCCGCGGTATGGGCTTTCTTT.

This clonotype was counted ten times or more. The chain carries TRBV20-1 and TRBJ2-3, with 12 bases matching TRBD2. CDR1 DFQATT and CDR2 SNEGSKA come from the germline V gene (reference sequence). The CDR3 totals 14 residues. Losses at the gene ends were 6 bases for V and 4 bases for J; bases not matched to a gene: 5. CDR3 coding DNA: TGCAGTGCCCCTAGCGGGGGGGCCTCAGATACGCAGTATTTT. Encoded protein: CSAPSGGASDTQYF.

Many counts were recorded for this clonotype. The chain is built from TRBV7-2 and TRBJ1-3; no clear D gene. The V end lost 2 bases, the J end lost 4 bases, and 12 bases lay between the germline ends. This CDR3 is 15 amino acids long. Germline values: CDR1 SGHTA, CDR2 FQGNSA. CDR3 bases: TGTGCCAGCAGCTTATTCTACAACGCCGGAAACACCATATATTTT. It specifies CASSLFYNAGNTIYF.

This clonotype has a count of ten or more. The V gene is TRBV6-2 or TRBV6-3, the J gene TRBJ2-7; no reliable D call. V shed 7 bases and J shed 0 bases, with 19 bases lying between them. The CDR3 is 16 residues long. The germline V gene has CDR1 MNHEY and CDR2 SVGEGT. CDR3 sequence (DNA): TGTGCCAGCATGAAACTAAGACGGACCCTCTCCTACGAGCAGTACTTC. Amino acids: CASMKLRRTLSYEQYF.

This clonotype was counted ten times or more. The genes are TRBV6-2 or TRBV6-3 and TRBJ2-3, with 7 bases matching TRBD1. Per the germline V gene, CDR1 is MNHEY and CDR2 is SVGEGT. This CDR3 is 16 amino acids long. J was trimmed by 3 bases and V by 4 bases; bases with no gene match: 10. CDR3 sequence reads: CASSSHGRGKTDTQYF. DNA of the CDR3: TGTGCCAGCAGTTCCCATGGCAGGGGGAAGACAGATACGCAGTATTTT.

This clonotype has at least ten counts. The chain carries TRBV20-1 and TRBJ1-2, with TRBD1 matching 9 bases. Trimming at V came to 4 bases and at J to 8 bases, leaving 11 bases not matched to a gene. This CDR3 spans 14 amino acids. Germline values: CDR1 DFQATT, CDR2 SNEGSKA (reference sequence). The CDR3 here is CSAKTGQGLGGYTF. CDR3 nucleotides: TGCAGTGCTAAGACCGGACAGGGGCTGGGGGGCTACACCTTC.

The table lists this clonotype with many counts. The V gene is TRBV3-1, the J gene TRBJ2-7; perhaps TRBD1 as D (5 bases). The CDR3 has 14 residues. V was trimmed by 0 bases and J by 2 bases, leaving 8 bases between them. Germline CDR1 and CDR2: LGHDT and YNNKEL (reference sequence). Here the CDR3 reads CASSQDVDTYEQYV. Written as DNA, the CDR3 is TGTGCCAGCAGCCAAGATGTGGACACCTACGAGCAGTACGTC.

In its sample, this clonotype was seen many times. The chain combines TRBV28 with TRBJ2-2; 9 positions match TRBD2. This CDR3 is 16 amino acids long. Germline V gene sequence: CDR1 MDHEN, CDR2 SYDVKM. V shed 3 bases and J 4 bases; nucleotides not matched to a gene: 6. CDR3 nucleotide sequence: TGTGCCAGCAGTTTTGACCCTAGCGGGGCCACCGGGGAGCTGTTTTTT. It is translated as CASSFDPSGATGELFF.

This clonotype was seen many times. This sequence joins TRBV12-3 or TRBV12-4 and TRBJ2-1, with 16 bases lining up with TRBD2. The CDR3 is made up of 17 amino acids. V was pared by 6 bases and J by 6 bases, with 8 bases of the junction left unmatched. The CDR3 spells CASSPGLAGGPSNEQFF. The CDR3 DNA sequence: TGTGCCAGCAGCCCGGGACTAGCGGGGGGGCCCAGCAATGAGCAGTTCTTC.

This clonotype was recorded many times. The CDR3 sequence: CASSYGKADTQYF. As DNA, the CDR3 is TGTGCCAGCAGTTACGGCAAGGCGGATACGCAGTATTTT. The chain uses TRBV6-2 or TRBV6-3 and TRBJ2-3; the D is unclear. V dropped 2 bases and J dropped 6 bases, with 9 bases sitting between them. The V gene's germline CDR1 is MNHEY and CDR2 SVGEGT. The CDR3 sequence is 13 residues long.

This clonotype has a count of ten or more. The V and J genes are TRBV20-1 and TRBJ1-5; 8 bases match TRBD1. V dropped 6 bases and J dropped 6; count of bases not matched to a gene: 10. Germline CDR1 DFQATT, CDR2 SNEGSKA (reference sequence). CDR3 length: 14 residues. CDR3 in DNA: TGCAGTGCACATTCAGGGGGCCGTCGTCAGCCCCAGCATTTT. This codes for CSAHSGGRRQPQHF.

This clonotype appeared many times. The chain carries TRBV6-5 and TRBJ1-1, with TRBD1 as a possible D gene (6 bases). Germline loops: CDR1 MNHEY, CDR2 SVGAGI. The CDR3 has 14 amino acids. Between the trimmed V and J ends, which lost 6 bases and 3 bases, there was a span of 14 bases. CDR3 sequence: CASRLQGGDTEAFF. CDR3 DNA: TGTGCCAGCAGGCTACAGGGAGGGGACACTGAAGCTTTCTTT.

This clonotype was picked up many times. The chain uses TRBV7-3 and TRBJ1-1, with D possibly matching TRBD1 (5 bases). Trimming took off 1 base at V and 2 bases at J, with 8 bases between the two ends. The germline gives CDR1 SGHTA, CDR2 FQGTGA. The CDR3 has 14 residues. CDR3 sequence (DNA): TGTGCCAGCAGCTTAATTGGGGGTAACACTGAAGCTTTCTTT. Translated, it gives CASSLIGGNTEAFF.

This clonotype was detected many times. The rearrangement joins TRBV5-1 to TRBJ2-2; no clear D gene. This CDR3 is 14 amino acids long. Germline V gene lookup returns CDR1 SGHRS and CDR2 YFSETQ. Deletions cut 2 bases from V and 4 bases from J, with 9 bases between. The CDR3 region has the DNA TGCGCCAGCAGCTTTTTCGGTGGCACCGGGGAGCTGTTTTTT. Amino acids: CASSFFGGTGELFF.

This clonotype came up many times. V and J are TRBV7-3 and TRBJ2-2, with D perhaps TRBD1 (5 bases). The CDR3 loop spans 15 amino acids. V was trimmed by 5 bases and J by 1 base, leaving 11 bases between them. Germline loops: CDR1 SGHTA, CDR2 FQGTGA. CDR3 region: CASSPQGLNTGELFF. The DNA for the CDR3 is TGTGCCAGCAGCCCGCAGGGTTTGAACACCGGGGAGCTGTTTTTT.

Worth noting for this clonotype: Since a much larger clone is just one base distant, this may be a read error. This chain uses TRBV15 with TRBJ1-1, with D maybe TRBD1 (5 bases). Germline V CDR1 and CDR2: LNHNV, YYDKDF (reference sequence). The CDR3 has 12 residues. CDR3 amino acids: CATIRDKGRAFF. CDR3 nucleotide sequence: TGTGCCACCATCAGAGATAAGGGGCGGGCTTTCTTT.

This clonotype appeared many times. The chain recombines TRBV12-3 or TRBV12-4 with TRBJ2-2; tentative D call: TRBD2 (6 bases). Trimming cost V 5 bases and J 1 base, with 8 bases left between them. This CDR3 spans 14 amino acids. Here the CDR3 DNA reads TGTGCCAGCAGTCCGGGACTGAACACCGGGGAGCTGTTTTTT. It codes for CASSPGLNTGELFF.

This clonotype occurred a few times. This sequence joins TRBV6-2 or TRBV6-3 and TRBJ2-1, with D possibly TRBD2 on 5 matching bases. The CDR3 is 13 amino acids. The germline V gene has CDR1 MNHEY and CDR2 SVGEGT. The V and J ends lost 7 bases and 2 bases respectively, with 9 bases between them. The DNA for the CDR3 is TGTGCCAGCACGCGGGCGCCCTACAATGAGCAGTTCTTC. Amino acids: CASTRAPYNEQFF.

This clonotype occurred many times. The chain couples TRBV12-3 or TRBV12-4 to TRBJ1-5; D is undetermined. Trimming took 2 bases from V and 11 from J, leaving 13 bases between them. This CDR3 contains 13 residues. This CDR3 reads CASSLNSQLAQHF. In nucleotides, the CDR3 is TGTGCCAGCAGTTTAAACAGCCAGCTTGCCCAGCATTTT.

The V and J genes are TRBV5-1 and TRBJ2-7; D is unclear. Trimming left V 5 bases short and J 1 base short, with 10 bases between. There are 13 residues in the CDR3. Germline CDR1 and CDR2: SGHRS and YFSETQ. In DNA form, the CDR3 reads TGCGCCAGCAGTGTGACGATTTCCTACGAGCAGTACTTC. Its protein is CASSVTISYEQYF.

There are many counts of this clonotype. J is TRBJ1-1 and V is TRBV6-5; 9 bases map to TRBD1. V shed 6 bases and J 3 bases; nucleotides not matched to a gene: 11. Per the germline V gene, CDR1 is MNHEY and CDR2 is SVGAGI. This CDR3 has 16 residues. CDR3 amino acids: CASSWTGVRADTEAFF. The CDR3 coding sequence is TGTGCCAGCAGCTGGACAGGGGTAAGGGCGGACACTGAAGCTTTCTTT.

This clonotype was observed many times. The rearrangement joins TRBV4-1 to TRBJ1-4; weak D call: TRBD1 (5 bases). CDR3 size: 15 residues. The germline V gene has CDR1 MGHRA and CDR2 YSYEKL. V gave up 2 bases and J gave up 4 bases, with 11 bases separating them. The CDR3 region has the DNA TGCGCCAGCAGCCAATCTCCGAGGGGTAATGAAAAACTGTTTTTT. It codes for CASSQSPRGNEKLFF.

This clonotype was detected a few times. The chain recombines TRBV5-1 with TRBJ2-5; no clear D gene. This CDR3 has 14 residues. V was pared by 3 bases and J by 3 bases, with 12 bases between. The germline CDR1 and CDR2 sequences are SGHRS and YFSETQ. DNA for the CDR3: TGCGCCAGCAGCTCACCCCCTACGGAAGAGACCCAGTACTTC. This encodes CASSSPPTEETQYF. Complete variable domain (other parts from reference TRBV5-1 and TRBJ2-5): KAGVTQTPRYLIKTRGQQVTLSCSPISGHRSVSWYQQTPGQGLQFLFEYFSETQRNKGNFPGRFSGRQFSNSRSEMNVSTLELGDSALYLCASSSPPTEETQYFGPGTRLLVL.

This clonotype has at least ten counts. The chain joins TRBV7-2 to TRBJ2-3; the match to TRBD2 covers 9 bases. This CDR3 region has 16 residues. CDR1 is SGHTA and CDR2 is FQGNSA in the germline V gene. Germline trimming cut 5 bases from V and 6 bases from J; bases unmatched to any gene: 12. CDR3 sequence reads: CASSPQGSGGIDTQYF. In DNA, the CDR3 is TGTGCCAGCAGCCCCCAAGGTAGCGGGGGAATCGATACGCAGTATTTT.

The V call is TRBV28, the J call TRBJ1-1; tentative D call: TRBD1 (6 bases). CDR3 length: 17 residues. The germline V gene encodes CDR1 MDHEN and CDR2 SYDVKM. V was shortened by 3 bases and J by 1 base, with 18 bases between the two germline ends. The CDR3 is CASSLVGNRVRNTEAFF. The DNA of the CDR3 is TGTGCCAGCAGTTTGGTGGGGAACAGGGTACGGAACACTGAAGCTTTCTTT. The variable domain in full, completed from reference TRBV28 and TRBJ1-1, reads DVKVTQSSRYLVKRTGEKVFLECVQDMDHENMFWYRQDPGLGLRLIYFSYDVKMKEKGDIPEGYSVSREKKERFSLILESASTNQTSMYLCASSLVGNRVRNTEAFFGQGTRLTVV.

Only a few counts were recorded for this clonotype. The chain links TRBV20-1 to TRBJ2-3, with TRBD2 matching over 10 bases. This CDR3 region has 15 residues. J lost 8 bases, V lost 5 bases, and 13 bases had no gene match. Germline assignment: CDR1 DFQATT and CDR2 SNEGSKA (reference sequence). CDR3 DNA: TGCAGTGCTCTGGGCAGCGGGGGGGGTCTAGCTACGCAGTATTTT. It yields the protein CSALGSGGGLATQYF.

This clonotype was counted many times. V gene TRBV12-5 combines with J gene TRBJ2-6; a weak D match, TRBD1 (6 bases). The CDR3 totals 15 residues. Germline V gives CDR1 LGHNT, CDR2 FRNRAP. V gave up 3 bases and J gave up 0 bases, with 6 bases separating them. CDR3 bases: TGTGCTAGTGGTTTACAGGGCTCTGGGGCCAACGTCCTGACTTTC. It encodes CASGLQGSGANVLTF.

The table lists this clonotype with many counts. The rearrangement links TRBV3-1 to TRBJ1-6; D might be TRBD1 (5 bases). This CDR3 is built from 17 residues. CDR1 is LGHDT, CDR2 YNNKEL, per germline (reference sequence). V lost 4 bases to trimming and J lost 3 bases, with 16 bases between them. In nucleotides, the CDR3 is TGTGCCAGCAGCCCTACCGGGGGGACTGGCTATAATTCACCCCTCCACTTT. It is translated as CASSPTGGTGYNSPLHF.

This clonotype came up many times. The rearrangement joins TRBV12-3 or TRBV12-4 to TRBJ2-1; D might be TRBD2 (5 bases). V was clipped by 3 bases and J by 0 bases, with 9 bases between them. This CDR3 contains 15 residues. CDR3 DNA sequence: TGTGCCAGCAGTTTTTCGGGGAGCTCCTACAATGAGCAGTTCTTC. It yields the protein CASSFSGSSYNEQFF.

Details on this clonotype: Because it lacks the conserved phenylalanine or tryptophan at the end, this CDR3 is likely a read error. The V call is TRBV10-3, the J call TRBJ2-3; 7 nucleotides agree with TRBD2. The CDR3 totals 15 residues. Trimming removed 5 bases from V and 4 bases from J; junction bases left unmatched: 9. CDR1 and CDR2 (germline): ENHRY, SYGVKD. CDR3 in amino acids: CAISQTSRGADTQYL. In DNA form, the CDR3 reads TGTGCCATCAGTCAGACTAGCCGGGGGGCAGATACGCAGTATCTT.

The rearrangement joins TRBV12-3 or TRBV12-4 to TRBJ2-6, with 9 positions matching TRBD1. This CDR3 comprises 18 residues. The ends lost 6 bases at V and 3 bases at J; junction bases unmatched: 12. CDR3 bases: TGTGCCAGCAGCCCAAACAGGGGGCCTCAGTATGGGGCCAACGTCCTGACTTTC. This encodes CASSPNRGPQYGANVLTF.